This is a list of T cell receptor beta chains from one sample in a study of cytomegalovirus exposure and HLA in healthy donors. TCRdb keeps only in-frame clones here, not all; method: immunoSEQ multiplex PCR. The data hold roughly 190,000 clones, with roughly a tenth observed a single time. The sample consisted of PBMCs. These receptor sequences come from a woman between 25 and 40 years old in good health and CMV-seropositive. Both conserved end residues are part of each CDR3. The D gene is left open where the match is weak. Clone size is given for some rows only: seen once, a few or many times, or a class if the clone is expanded.

- TRBJ2-2 TRBV7-9 - CASSRGFNTGELFF TGTGCCAGCAGCCGAGGGTTTAACACCGGGGAGCTGTTTTTT
- TRBJ2-1 TRBV4-2 - CASSQESSATYNEQFF TGTGCCAGCAGCCAAGAATCTAGCGCAACCTACAATGAGCAGTTCTTC
- TRBJ2-3 TRBV5-1 - CASSSTNRGEAGTNTARQYF TGCGCCAGCAGCTCGACAAACCGGGGGGAGGCGGGGACAAATACGGCCCGGCAGTATTTT
- TRBJ1-1 TRBV21-1 - CASSKEGDDTEAFF TGTGCCAGCAGCAAAGAGGGGGATGACACTGAAGCTTTCTTT
few TRBJ2-1 TRBV5-1 TRBD1 CASSRTGREDNEQFF TGCGCCAGCAGCCGGACAGGGAGAGAGGACAATGAGCAGTTCTTC
many TRBJ1-5 TRBV6-5 - CASSFTPDQPQHF TGTGCCAGCAGTTTTACCCCAGATCAGCCCCAGCATTTT
- TRBJ1-4 TRBV7-9 - CASSLGSGNEKLFF TGTGCCAGCAGCCTAGGATCAGGAAATGAAAAACTGTTTTTT
few TRBJ1-5 TRBV2 - CASNPPYQPQHF TGTGCCAGCAATCCCCCCTATCAGCCCCAGCATTTT
few TRBJ2-5 TRBV7-9 - CASRPPPVERLQETQYF TGTGCCAGCAGACCCCCCCCGGTGGAGCGCCTCCAAGAGACCCAGTACTTC
- TRBJ1-2 TRBV4-1 - CASSQFTEGSGYTF TGCGCCAGCAGCCAATTCACAGAGGGAAGTGGCTACACCTTC
- TRBJ2-2 TRBV5-5 - CASKLDLLPTGELFF TGTGCCAGCAAGCTTGATCTACTACCGACCGGGGAGCTGTTTTTT
few TRBJ2-1 TRBV6-6 - CASTEGGEQFF TGTGCCAGCACCGAGGGCGGTGAGCAGTTCTTC
few TRBJ1-1 TRBV15 - CATSRGHGQRPEAFF TGTGCCACCAGCAGAGGCCACGGACAGCGCCCCGAAGCTTTCTTT
few TRBJ2-6 TRBV5-1 - CASSSGGANVLTF TGCGCCAGCAGCTCAGGCGGGGCCAACGTCCTGACTTTC
- TRBJ2-2 TRBV5-6 - CASRTGSDNTGELFF TGTGCCAGCAGGACCGGGAGTGATAACACCGGGGAGCTGTTTTTT
few TRBJ2-7 TRBV7-2 - CASSFTGKQYF TGTGCCAGCAGCTTCACAGGAAAGCAGTACTTC
few TRBJ2-1 TRBV14 TRBD2 CASSQDFTSGRAYEQFF TGTGCCAGCAGCCAAGACTTCACTAGCGGGAGGGCCTATGAGCAGTTCTTC
- TRBJ2-7 TRBV6-5 TRBD2 CASSRSGSGYEQYF TGTGCCAGCAGCCGTAGCGGGAGTGGTTACGAGCAGTACTTC
few TRBJ1-2 TRBV5-1 TRBD1 CASSLVTGGSYGYTF TGCGCCAGCAGCTTGGTAACAGGGGGCAGCTATGGCTACACCTTC
few TRBJ1-4 TRBV23-1 TRBD1 CASSQSSYRQGIRTNEKLFF TGCGCCAGCAGTCAATCTTCGTACCGACAGGGAATTAGAACTAATGAAAAACTGTTTTTT
few TRBJ2-3 TRBV6-1 - CASSTGGLVGQYF TGTGCCAGCAGTACCGGAGGTCTGGTGGGGCAGTATTTT
- TRBJ1-1 TRBV6-6 - CASSPFRLTEALF TGTGCCAGCAGTCCATTCCGCCTCACTGAAGCTCTCTTT
few TRBJ1-4 TRBV4-1 - CASSRSRQSGDEKLFF TGCGCCAGCAGCCGATCTCGACAGTCGGGAGATGAAAAACTGTTTTTT
few TRBJ2-3 TRBV2 - CASSEARNYPKQYF TGTGCCAGCAGTGAAGCGCGGAACTACCCAAAGCAGTATTTT
few TRBJ1-2 TRBV5-5 - CASSLAAGHGYTF TGTGCCAGCAGCTTGGCGGCAGGGCATGGCTACACCTTC
- TRBJ2-5 TRBV4-2 TRBD2 CASSQEVGTKETQYF TGTGCCAGCAGCCAAGAGGTGGGGACTAAAGAGACCCAGTACTTC
- TRBJ1-2 TRBV7-8 - CASSLGGRQFYGYTF TGTGCCAGCAGCTTAGGTGGTAGACAGTTCTATGGCTACACCTTC
- TRBJ2-7 TRBV5-1 TRBD2 CASSFGTSGLYSYEQYF TGCGCCAGCAGCTTCGGGACTAGCGGGCTCTACTCCTACGAGCAGTACTTC
few TRBJ2-2 TRBV30 - CAWSRLSDTGELFF TGTGCCTGGAGTAGACTCTCGGACACCGGGGAGCTGTTTTTT
- TRBJ1-2 TRBV1 - CTSSQEGGTNYGYTF TGCACCAGCAGCCAAGAGGGGGGGACAAACTATGGCTACACCTTC
- TRBJ2-5 TRBV14 - CASSQLRDWETQYF TGTGCCAGCAGCCAATTGCGGGACTGGGAGACCCAGTACTTC
few TRBJ2-7 TRBV11-2 TRBD1 CASSPAGTGGYEQYF TGTGCCAGCAGCCCGGCCGGGACAGGGGGTTACGAGCAGTACTTC
- TRBJ2-1 TRBV4-1 - CAGATNWRDNEQFF TGCGCCGGTGCTACGAACTGGCGGGACAATGAGCAGTTCTTC
few TRBJ1-2 TRBV7-9 TRBD1 CASSLASRTGYFYGYTF TGTGCCAGCAGCTTAGCTTCCCGGACAGGATACTTCTATGGCTACACCTTC
few TRBJ2-4 TRBV9 TRBD1 CASSGRTGEGNIQYF TGTGCCAGCAGCGGACGGACAGGGGAGGGAAACATTCAGTACTTC
- TRBJ2-7 TRBV30 TRBD1 CAWSGGGSSYEQYF TGTGCCTGGAGTGGAGGGGGCAGCTCCTACGAGCAGTACTTC
few TRBJ2-1 TRBV5-1 TRBD2 CASSLGGAGGLNEQFF TGCGCCAGCAGCTTGGGGGGAGCGGGAGGACTCAATGAGCAGTTCTTC
- TRBJ2-1 TRBV30 TRBD2 CAWSVGGLVDEQFF TGTGCCTGGAGTGTAGGTGGACTAGTGGATGAGCAGTTCTTC
few TRBJ2-7 TRBV12-5 - CASGLRDEQYF TGTGCTAGTGGTTTAAGAGACGAGCAGTACTTC
- TRBJ2-6 TRBV11-3 - CASSPAGSGANVLTF TGTGCCAGCAGTCCTGCAGGGTCAGGGGCCAACGTCCTGACTTTC
few TRBJ2-2 TRBV5-5 - CASSLVVLNTGELFF TGTGCCAGCAGCTTGGTCGTTCTCAACACCGGGGAGCTGTTTTTT
- TRBJ2-2 TRBV6-1 - CASRGDYSGELFF TGTGCCAGCCGAGGAGACTATAGCGGGGAGCTGTTTTTT
few TRBJ2-7 TRBV5-1 TRBD1 CASGPLPGQGSDEQYF TGCGCCAGCGGACCTTTACCGGGACAGGGTTCCGACGAGCAGTACTTC
few TRBJ2-2 TRBV6-6 - CASSRVRGTGELFF TGTGCCTCCAGTCGGGTCAGAGGGACCGGGGAGCTGTTTTTT
- TRBJ2-7 TRBV10-2 TRBD2 CASSITGTSGTEAEEQYF TGCGCCAGCAGTATCACCGGGACTAGCGGGACGGAAGCAGAAGAGCAGTACTTC
few TRBJ1-1 TRBV5-1 - CASSLGQMNTEAFF TGCGCCAGCAGCTTGGGCCAGATGAACACTGAAGCTTTCTTT
few TRBJ1-5 TRBV30 - CAWRGAGVNNQPQHF TGTGCCTGGAGGGGCGCGGGGGTTAACAATCAGCCCCAGCATTTT
- TRBJ2-1 TRBV27 - CASSLTARGSGEQFF TGTGCCAGCAGTTTGACGGCCAGGGGCTCGGGTGAGCAGTTCTTC
few TRBJ2-2 TRBV7-3 TRBD1 CASRPGTANTGELFF TGTGCCAGCCGCCCCGGGACAGCGAACACCGGGGAGCTGTTTTTT
few TRBJ2-6 TRBV4-1 - CASSQGPGPSGANVLTF TGCGCCAGCAGCCAAGGCCCAGGGCCTTCTGGGGCCAACGTCCTGACTTTC
- TRBJ2-1 TRBV5-6 - CASSLGASSYNEQFF TGTGCCAGCAGCTTGGGGGCAAGCTCCTACAATGAGCAGTTCTTC
few TRBJ1-2 TRBV7-9 - CASSLERGGNYGYTF TGTGCCAGCAGCTTAGAGAGGGGAGGTAACTATGGCTACACCTTC
- TRBJ1-3 TRBV6-5 - CASKSGFSGNTIYF TGTGCCAGCAAGTCCGGTTTCTCTGGAAACACCATATATTTT
few TRBJ2-7 TRBV5-6 - CASSLALYEQYF TGTGCCAGCAGCTTGGCTCTCTACGAGCAGTACTTC
- TRBJ2-2 TRBV5-1 TRBD2 CASGRLAGGNTGELFF TGCGCCAGCGGCCGCTTAGCGGGAGGGAACACCGGGGAGCTGTTTTTT